Listed below are T cell receptor beta chains from one sample, sequenced in a study of blood T cell repertoires in COVID-19. Produced via immunoSEQ multiplex PCR; TCRdb's table is partial and in-frame only. The sample has around 140,000 clones, about 75% seen once; the top ten hold 2.5% to 3%. Input material: PBMCs or T cells enriched from blood (not recorded which). The receptors were gathered from a woman aged 50 to 60 who had recovered from COVID-19. CDR3s include the opening cysteine and the closing phenylalanine or tryptophan. The order of the fields is J gene, clone size, V gene, D gene, CDR3 protein, CDR3 DNA. D genes are given only for firm matches. Size is stated for part of the rows, as once, few or many counts, or as a class when the clone is expanded.

J: TRBJ2-3
size: -
V: TRBV19
D: -
CDR3: CASSIVSVDTQYF
DNA: TGTGCCAGTAGTATAGTGTCTGTAGATACGCAGTATTTT

J: TRBJ2-7
size: -
V: TRBV7-2
D: -
CDR3: CASSYGTLAYEQYF
DNA: TGTGCCAGCAGCTACGGGACACTAGCCTACGAGCAGTACTTC

J: TRBJ2-5
size: -
V: TRBV5-1
D: TRBD2
CDR3: CASRGGTLPYQETQYF
DNA: TGCGCCAGCAGGGGGGGGACCCTACCGTACCAAGAGACCCAGTACTTC

J: TRBJ2-3
size: -
V: TRBV6-4
D: TRBD2
CDR3: CASPGGGRDTQYF
DNA: TGTGCCAGCCCTGGAGGCGGGAGAGATACGCAGTATTTT

J: TRBJ2-2
size: few
V: TRBV9
D: TRBD1
CDR3: CASSVAYRGRTGELFF
DNA: TGTGCCAGCAGCGTAGCTTACAGGGGGCGTACCGGGGAGCTGTTTTTT

J: TRBJ2-1
size: few
V: TRBV11-2
D: -
CDR3: CASSPPGRFNNEQFF
DNA: TGTGCCAGCAGCCCCCCGGGAAGATTTAACAATGAGCAGTTCTTC

J: TRBJ2-1
size: -
V: TRBV27
D: TRBD2
CDR3: CASSSLGTSGAPLNEQFF
DNA: TGTGCCAGCAGTTCACTAGGGACTAGCGGGGCCCCATTGAATGAGCAGTTCTTC

J: TRBJ2-5
size: -
V: TRBV11-2
D: -
CDR3: CASGRSSSGETQYF
DNA: TGTGCCAGCGGCAGAAGCTCGTCCGGGGAGACCCAGTACTTC

J: TRBJ1-2
size: -
V: TRBV7-7
D: -
CDR3: CASIPPIYGYTF
DNA: TGTGCTAGCATCCCCCCAATCTATGGCTACACCTTC

J: TRBJ2-2
size: few
V: TRBV5-1
D: TRBD2
CDR3: CASSSRTSGHKNTGELFF
DNA: TGCGCCAGCAGCTCCCGGACTAGCGGACATAAGAACACCGGGGAGCTGTTTTTT

J: TRBJ2-2
size: once
V: TRBV2
D: -
CDR3: CASSGASRANTGELFF
DNA: TGTGCCAGCAGTGGGGCATCGCGGGCGAACACCGGGGAGCTGTTTTTT

J: TRBJ1-5
size: -
V: TRBV18
D: -
CDR3: CASSPDSQFSNQPQHF
DNA: TGTGCCAGCTCACCGGACAGCCAATTTAGCAATCAGCCCCAGCATTTT

J: TRBJ2-3
size: -
V: TRBV19
D: -
CDR3: CASSTGDTQYF
DNA: TGTGCCAGTAGTACCGGAGATACGCAGTATTTT

J: TRBJ2-3
size: -
V: TRBV14
D: -
CDR3: CASSQDVGAPDTQYF
DNA: TGTGCCAGCAGCCAAGATGTGGGGGCCCCGGATACGCAGTATTTT

J: TRBJ2-3
size: -
V: TRBV7-8
D: -
CDR3: CASSGQHTSTDTQYF
DNA: TGTGCCAGCAGCGGGCAGCATACTAGCACAGATACGCAGTATTTT

J: TRBJ2-3
size: -
V: TRBV4-1
D: TRBD2
CDR3: CASSLRAGGTDTQYF
DNA: TGCGCCAGCAGCCTTAGAGCGGGGGGCACAGATACGCAGTATTTT

J: TRBJ2-7
size: -
V: TRBV20-1
D: TRBD2
CDR3: CSASVLAGVIEQYF
DNA: TGCAGTGCTAGTGTACTAGCGGGGGTGATCGAGCAGTACTTC

J: TRBJ2-2
size: -
V: TRBV24-1
D: -
CDR3: CATSDLSRNTGELFF
DNA: TGTGCCACCAGTGATTTGTCCAGAAACACCGGGGAGCTGTTTTTT